One sample yielded the 16 T cell receptor beta chains listed below, sequenced in a study of PD-1 blockade in classical Hodgkin lymphoma. The time point is: cycle 4 day 1 (C4D1), after six to seven weeks of nivolumab. All the patients suffered relapse after autologous stem cell transplantation, and brentuximab vedotin exposure differed. Data came from immunoSEQ multiplex PCR; TCRdb stores just in-frame clones and leaves some out. The data hold around 60,000 clones, with about 90% observed a single time. The sequenced sample was peripheral blood mononuclear cells (PBMCs), obtained before the fourth cycle of nivolumab. The receptors were gathered from a human donor with classical Hodgkin lymphoma.

Of note for this clone: One end of the junction varies from germline; a read error may be responsible. The chain employs TRBV7-7 and TRBJ2-3, with D perhaps given as TRBD1 or TRBD2 (7 bases each). The CDR3 contains 15 residues. Germline V gives CDR1 SSHAT, CDR2 FNYEAQ (reference sequence). CDR3 sequence reads: CASSRGGGITDTQYF. The DNA of the CDR3 is TGTGCTAGCAGCAGGGGGGGAGGCATCACAGATACGCAGTATTTT.

This clone was counted a few times. This chain connects TRBV18 to TRBJ1-5, with TRBD1 identical over 7 bases. The V gene end was trimmed by 2 bases and the J gene end by 3 bases; junction bases not matched to a gene: 7. The germline V gene encodes CDR1 KGHSH and CDR2 LQKENI. This CDR3 is built from 16 residues. The CDR3 bases are TGTGCCAGCTCACCAAGTCCCGGACAGGTCAATCAGCCCCAGCATTTT. The encoded protein is CASSPSPGQVNQPQHF.

V gene TRBV7-2 combines with J gene TRBJ1-2, with unresolved D. CDR3 length: 13 amino acids. Germline V gives CDR1 SGHTA, CDR2 FQGNSA. With 1 base removed from V and 4 bases from J, the gap between germline ends came to 7 bases. The CDR3 coding sequence is TGTGCCAGCAGCTTAGGGCACCCCTATGGCTACACCTTC. Residues: CASSLGHPYGYTF.

This sequence joins TRBV7-8 and TRBJ1-2, with D tentatively TRBD1 (5 bases). The V gene's germline CDR1 is SGHVS and CDR2 FQNEAQ. This CDR3 is 13 amino acids long. Trimming pared 5 bases from V and 2 bases from J, leaving 9 bases between. CDR3 in DNA: TGTGCCAGCAGCCGCCGGGACAACTATGGCTACACCTTC. Translated: CASSRRDNYGYTF. The full variable domain, completed using reference TRBV7-8 and TRBJ1-2, is GAGVSQSPRYKVAKRGQDVALRCDPISGHVSLFWYQQALGQGPEFLTYFQNEAQLDKSGLPSDRFFAERPEGSVSTLKIQRTQQEDSAVYLCASSRRDNYGYTFGSGTRLTVV.

This rearrangement joins TRBV11-2 to TRBJ2-3, with D maybe TRBD1 (6 bases). Trimming shortened V by 5 bases and J by 5 bases, and 14 bases separated the two germline ends. From germline, CDR1 is SGHAT and CDR2 FQNNGV. The CDR3 runs to 14 residues. CDR3 bases: TGTGCCAGCAGCAATAACAGGGCTGGAGATACGCAGTATTTT. Its translation: CASSNNRAGDTQYF.

The chain carries TRBV5-6 and TRBJ2-7; perhaps TRBD2 as D (6 bases). Trimming pared 7 bases from V and 6 bases from J, leaving 17 bases between. The length of the CDR3 is 13 residues. Germline loops: CDR1 SGHDT, CDR2 YYEEEE. CDR3: CASCSSGVSEQYF. Here the CDR3 DNA reads TGTGCCAGCTGCTCCTCGGGGGTCTCCGAGCAGTACTTC. Variable domain in full (rest from reference TRBV5-6 and TRBJ2-7): DAGVTQSPTHLIKTRGQQVTLRCSPKSGHDTVSWYQQALGQGPQFIFQYYEEEERQRGNFPDRFSGHQFPNYSSELNVNALLLGDSALYLCASCSSGVSEQYFGPGTRLTVT.

The table lists this clone with a count of one. The J gene is TRBJ1-1, the V gene TRBV6-5; D ambiguous. V was cut by 4 bases and J by 6 bases, with 15 bases left in between. CDR1 is MNHEY, CDR2 SVGAGI, per germline. CDR3 length: 14 residues. CDR3 residues: CASSFVESDSEAFF. The DNA of the CDR3 is TGTGCCAGCAGTTTCGTGGAGTCCGACTCTGAAGCTTTCTTT.

The chain carries TRBV4-1 and TRBJ1-1, with no clear D. The V gene's germline CDR1 is MGHRA and CDR2 YSYEKL. Trimming removed 2 bases at V and 8 bases at J, with 6 bases between. This CDR3 comprises 11 residues. In DNA form, the CDR3 reads TGCGCCAGCAGCCAATTCGAGGAAGCTTTCTTT. Translation: CASSQFEEAFF.

The chain couples TRBV27 to TRBJ2-3, with 7 nucleotides matching TRBD2. From germline, CDR1 is MNHEY and CDR2 SMNVEV (reference sequence). V lost 1 base, J lost 2 bases, and 3 bases stayed unmatched. This CDR3 has 15 residues. This chain's CDR3 is CASSLYGGYTDTQYF. CDR3 sequence (DNA): TGTGCCAGCAGTTTATACGGGGGGTACACAGATACGCAGTATTTT.

The CDR3 DNA follows: TGCGCCAGCAGCCAAGGGTTGACAGGCACATGGGGCTACACCTTC. It yields the protein CASSQGLTGTWGYTF. The chain joins TRBV4-1 to TRBJ1-2; D is perhaps TRBD1 (6 bases). Trimming pared 1 base from V and 8 bases from J, leaving 17 bases between. The CDR3 consists of 15 residues. Germline CDR1 MGHRA, CDR2 YSYEKL.

A single count supports this clone. V gene TRBV5-8 combines with J gene TRBJ1-1, with 7 bases identical to TRBD1. CDR3 length equals 14 residues. The V and J ends lost 4 bases and 4 bases, in that order; junction bases with no gene match: 7. Looked up from germline, CDR1 is SGHTS and CDR2 is YDEGEE. The CDR3 nucleotides are TGTGCCAGCAGCGGCAGGGGGGATGGCACTGAAGCTTTCTTT. It codes for CASSGRGDGTEAFF.

This sequence joins TRBV7-9 and TRBJ2-5; tentative D call: TRBD1 (6 bases). With 6 bases removed from V and 0 bases from J, the gap between germline ends came to 11 bases. The CDR3 covers 14 residues. From germline, CDR1 is SEHNR and CDR2 FQNEAQ (reference sequence). Written as DNA, the CDR3 is TGTGCCAGCAGTTCAGGACAGAACCAAGAGACCCAGTACTTC. This codes for CASSSGQNQETQYF.

The chain has TRBV28 and TRBJ1-2, with a possible D match to TRBD1 (5 bases). Germline assignment: CDR1 MDHEN and CDR2 SYDVKM. Trimming took off 2 bases at V and 2 bases at J, with 6 bases between the two ends. The CDR3 is 13 amino acids. CDR3 DNA: TGTGCCAGCAGTTTAGGGGGGAACTATGGCTACACCTTC. Residues: CASSLGGNYGYTF.

The chain combines TRBV10-2 with TRBJ2-7; no clear D. The CDR3 is 11 residues long. Per germline, CDR1 WSHSY and CDR2 SAAADI. V shed 6 bases and J shed 1 base, with 4 bases lying between them. CDR3 protein: CASSLSYEQYF. In DNA, the CDR3 is TGCGCCAGCAGCTTATCCTACGAGCAGTACTTC.

This chain links TRBV10-3 with TRBJ1-4, with D maybe TRBD1 (5 bases). The CDR3 is 19 residues long. Deletions cut 0 bases from V and 4 bases from J, with 21 bases between. The germline gives CDR1 ENHRY, CDR2 SYGVKD. The CDR3 protein is CAISESRGHFWRDNEKLFF. The CDR3 DNA is TGTGCCATCAGTGAGTCGAGGGGTCACTTCTGGAGGGATAATGAAAAACTGTTTTTT.

This clone was seen just once. V is TRBV6-1 and J is TRBJ1-2, with 7 bases aligning to TRBD1. V lost 4 bases and J lost 4; bases outside the gene matches: 15. Germline V gene sequence: CDR1 MNHNS, CDR2 SASEGT. CDR3 length: 17 amino acids. CDR3 sequence reads: CASSVRGQAKLSYGYTF. In nucleotides, the CDR3 is TGTGCCAGCAGTGTCCGAGGACAGGCAAAACTTTCCTATGGCTACACCTTC.